These 30 T cell receptor beta chains came from one sample sequenced in a study of vaccination and CD4 T cells after COVID-19. The treatment here: roughly 11-day PBMC culture with coronavirus spike peptide pools or control peptides (ViraFEST assay). Which antigens these TCRs recognize remains unknown. The Oncomine TCR Beta short-read assay generated sequence data from the DNA of cultured CD4+ T cells. In TCRdb, the PCR reads were re-called with MiXCR into one record per CDR3 protein. The profile shows 18,000 or so distinct CDR3 sequences, approximately 40% of them singletons. Source: CD4+ T cells from blood, cultured in vitro, taken before SARS-CoV-2 vaccination. The receptors were sampled from a human donor who received a COVID-19 vaccine.

The chain joins TRBV6-1 to TRBJ2-7; D is possibly TRBD2 (6 bases). This CDR3 spans 16 amino acids. Germline loops: CDR1 MNHNS, CDR2 SASEGT. V lost 5 bases, J lost 2 bases, and 19 bases lay in between. The CDR3 loop is CASSPNLRRGPYEQYF. CDR3 DNA sequence: TGTGCCAGCAGTCCAAATCTCAGGAGGGGCCCCTACGAGCAGTACTTC.

In its sample, this clonotype was seen a few times. This chain uses TRBV19 with TRBJ1-5; tentative D call: TRBD1 (5 bases). This CDR3 is built from 14 residues. Trimming took 1 base from V and 7 from J, leaving 11 bases between them. CDR1 and CDR2 from the germline V gene are LNHDA and SQIVND (reference sequence). CDR3 coding DNA: TGTGCCAGTAGTATAGTCGGGGCACGCCAGCCCCAGCATTTT. Translation: CASSIVGARQPQHF.

In DNA, the CDR3 is TGCAGCGTTGATGGGGGCAGGGGCACAGATACGCAGTATTTT. Protein sequence: CSVDGGRGTDTQYF. The chain is built from TRBV29-1 and TRBJ2-3; weak D call: TRBD1 (6 bases). Germline V gene sequence: CDR1 SQVTM, CDR2 ANQGSEA. CDR3 length: 14 amino acids. Trimming stripped 3 bases from V and 1 base from J, with 11 bases between.

The V call is TRBV19, the J call TRBJ1-4; tentative D call: TRBD1 (6 bases). From germline, CDR1 is LNHDA and CDR2 SQIVND (reference sequence). The CDR3 loop spans 15 amino acids. Trimming took off 5 bases at V and 7 bases at J, with 17 bases between the two ends. In nucleotides, the CDR3 is TGTGCCAGTAGTCCCCCCGGGGGGCGAGGTGAAAAACTGTTTTTT. Its protein product is CASSPPGGRGEKLFF.

The chain couples TRBV7-9 to TRBJ2-3, with 8 nucleotides matching TRBD1. The CDR3 covers 13 residues. Germline lookup yields CDR1 SEHNR and CDR2 FQNEAQ (reference sequence). V lost 6 bases and J lost 8; bases outside the gene matches: 7. The CDR3 spells CASSHRGDGTQYF. The CDR3 DNA sequence: TGTGCCAGCAGTCACAGGGGGGATGGTACGCAGTATTTT.

This clonotype occurred once. This rearrangement joins TRBV7-2 to TRBJ2-3; TRBD2 agrees at 10 bases. CDR3 length: 19 residues. V lost 3 bases and J lost 2; bases outside the gene matches: 14. CDR1 is SGHTA, CDR2 FQGNSA, per germline. In DNA, the CDR3 is TGTGCCAGCAGCTTCGGACTTCTAGCGGGGGAAGCCCACACAGATACGCAGTATTTT. Translation gives CASSFGLLAGEAHTDTQYF.

The rearrangement uses TRBV11-1 and TRBJ2-5; TRBD2 matches at 12 bases. V lost 4 bases, J lost 5 bases, and 5 bases stayed unmatched. Per germline, CDR1 SGHAT and CDR2 FQDESV (reference sequence). The CDR3 loop spans 15 amino acids. In nucleotides, the CDR3 is TGTGCCAGCAGCTCTAGCGGGGGGGCGTGGGAGACCCAGTACTTC. Its protein product is CASSSSGGAWETQYF.

The gene calls are TRBV5-4 and TRBJ2-5; D not resolved. V gave up 0 bases and J gave up 3 bases, with 6 bases separating them. Germline lookup yields CDR1 SGHNT and CDR2 YYREEE (reference sequence). CDR3 size: 13 residues. The CDR3 sequence: CASSLDREETQYF. DNA of the CDR3: TGTGCCAGCAGCTTGGACCGAGAAGAGACCCAGTACTTC.

This clonotype was seen more than once but under ten times. The chain recombines TRBV20-1 with TRBJ1-5; D is possibly TRBD1 (5 bases). The length of the CDR3 is 15 residues. Trimming cost V 3 bases and J 5 bases, with 17 bases left between them. Germline V gene lookup returns CDR1 DFQATT and CDR2 SNEGSKA (reference sequence). This chain's CDR3 is CSASLRAGTDQPQHF. Written as DNA, the CDR3 is TGCAGTGCTAGTCTTAGGGCAGGGACGGATCAGCCCCAGCATTTT.

CDR3 nucleotide sequence: TGCGCCAGCAGCTTGGGGTTGGAGAACACTGAAGCTTTCTTT. It translates to CASSLGLENTEAFF. This chain uses TRBV5-1 with TRBJ1-1; D remains unclear. CDR1 is SGHRS and CDR2 is YFSETQ in the germline V gene. This CDR3 spans 14 amino acids. V gave up 0 bases and J gave up 1 base, with 7 bases separating them.

This clonotype was seen a single time. J is TRBJ1-2 and V is TRBV25-1, with 7 positions matching TRBD1. With 3 bases clipped from V and 3 bases from J, the junction kept 7 bases outside the gene matches. Germline V gene data show CDR1 as MGHDK and CDR2 as SYGVNS. The CDR3 runs to 15 residues. CDR3 sequence: CASSDLGGRDYGYTF. The DNA of the CDR3 is TGTGCCAGCAGTGACCTAGGGGGCAGGGACTATGGCTACACCTTC.

The chain carries TRBV6-1 and TRBJ1-1; D gene ambiguous. The germline CDR1 and CDR2 sequences are MNHNS and SASEGT. V was clipped by 8 bases and J by 4 bases, with 14 bases between them. The CDR3 consists of 13 residues. CDR3 loop: CASALMAGTEAFF. In DNA form, the CDR3 reads TGTGCCAGCGCCTTGATGGCTGGCACTGAAGCTTTCTTT.

This clonotype was counted a few times. V is TRBV15 and J is TRBJ1-1, with D tentatively TRBD1 (5 bases). The CDR3 spans 17 residues. The V gene's germline CDR1 is LNHNV and CDR2 YYDKDF (reference sequence). Trimming left V 0 bases short and J 5 bases short, with 19 bases between. The DNA of the CDR3 is TGTGCCACCAGCAGAGACGGTGGGGGGGGAGTAGGGACTGAAGCTTTCTTT. It codes for CATSRDGGGGVGTEAFF.

The V gene is TRBV27, the J gene TRBJ1-1, with unresolved D. The CDR3 sequence is 15 residues long. CDR1 is MNHEY and CDR2 is SMNVEV in the germline V gene (reference sequence). V gave up 6 bases and J gave up 6 bases, with 20 bases separating them. The CDR3 loop reads CASSLGGEGWAEAFF. CDR3 nucleotide sequence: TGTGCCAGCAGCCTCGGCGGGGAGGGTTGGGCTGAAGCTTTCTTT.

This chain uses TRBV19 with TRBJ2-2, with TRBD2 matching 8 bases. The CDR3 sequence is 15 residues long. J lost 7 bases, V lost 5 bases, and 9 bases had no gene match. The germline CDR1 and CDR2 sequences are LNHDA and SQIVND (reference sequence). CDR3 sequence reads: CASSSRTSPIGELFF. The CDR3 DNA follows: TGTGCCAGTAGTTCGCGGACTAGCCCCATCGGGGAGCTGTTTTTT.

This clonotype was observed a handful of times. The V gene is TRBV21-1, the J gene TRBJ2-5. TRBV21-1 is marked as a pseudogene. CDR3 length: 15 amino acids. The CDR3 DNA reads TGTGCCAGCAGCAAAATTTACAGAAAACAAGAGACCCAGTACTTC. This encodes CASSKIYRKQETQYF.

The chain employs TRBV19 and TRBJ2-7; either TRBD1 or TRBD2 may supply D (5 bases each). The CDR3 length is 14 residues. With 3 bases removed from V and 2 bases from J, the gap between germline ends came to 11 bases. Germline V gene lookup returns CDR1 LNHDA and CDR2 SQIVND (reference sequence). The CDR3 DNA sequence: TGTGCCAGTAGTATTGGGGACGGAACCTACGAGCAGTACTTC. Translated, it gives CASSIGDGTYEQYF. The whole variable domain, remainder taken from reference TRBV19 and TRBJ2-7, is DGGITQSPKYLFRKEGQNVTLSCEQNLNHDAMYWYRQDPGQGLRLIYYSQIVNDFQKGDIAEGYSVSREKKESFPLTVTSAQKNPTAFYLCASSIGDGTYEQYFGPGTRLTVT.

This clonotype was found once. The chain uses TRBV10-3 and TRBJ2-5; TRBD1 matches 7 bases. The J segment lost 2 bases and the V segment lost 2 bases, leaving 2 bases of the junction unmatched. Germline lookup yields CDR1 ENHRY and CDR2 SYGVKD. This CDR3 has 14 residues. The CDR3 spells CAISEGTAQETQYF. Written as DNA, the CDR3 is TGTGCCATCAGTGAGGGGACAGCTCAAGAGACCCAGTACTTC.

This clonotype was seen more than once but under ten times. This chain joins TRBV7-9 and TRBJ1-2, with 9 bases identical to TRBD1. CDR1 and CDR2 from the germline V gene are SEHNR and FQNEAQ (reference sequence). This CDR3 is 14 amino acids long. Losses at the gene ends were 5 bases for V and 3 bases for J; bases not matched to a gene: 4. The CDR3 nucleotides read TGTGCCAGCAGCAGGACAGGGGTCGACTATGGCTACACCTTC. This codes for CASSRTGVDYGYTF.

This clonotype was detected a few times. The chain has TRBV6-5 and TRBJ2-5; TRBD2 matches 7 bases. Per the germline V gene, CDR1 is MNHEY and CDR2 is SVGAGI. J gave up 7 bases and V 0 bases, and 2 bases lay outside the gene matches. CDR3 length: 13 amino acids. The chain's CDR3 is CASSYSGEGTQYF. Here the CDR3 DNA reads TGTGCCAGCAGTTACTCAGGGGAGGGGACCCAGTACTTC.

This rearrangement joins TRBV20-1 to TRBJ1-5; D may be TRBD1 (6 bases). Germline V gene sequence: CDR1 DFQATT, CDR2 SNEGSKA (reference sequence). The CDR3 covers 13 residues. V lost 3 bases and J lost 7, with 13 bases in between. The CDR3 region is CSASTGMYQPQHF. In DNA, the CDR3 is TGCAGTGCTAGCACAGGGATGTACCAGCCCCAGCATTTT.

This sequence joins TRBV30 and TRBJ2-5; 16 bases are shared with TRBD2. CDR1 GTSNPN and CDR2 SVGIG come from the germline V gene (reference sequence). After removal of 7 bases from V and 1 base from J, the junction contained 6 bases not matched to a gene. The CDR3 has 16 residues. Written as DNA, the CDR3 is TGTGCCTACGGGACTAGCGGGGGGGCTTTCCAAGAGACCCAGTACTTC. It codes for CAYGTSGGAFQETQYF. Using reference TRBV30 and TRBJ2-5 for the parts outside the CDR3, the full variable domain is SQTIHQWPATLVQPVGSPLSLECTVEGTSNPNLYWYRQAAGRGLQLLFYSVGIGQISSEVPQNLSASRPQDRQFILSSKKLLLSDSGFYLCAYGTSGGAFQETQYFGPGTRLLVL.

The V and J genes are TRBV7-9 and TRBJ1-1; tentatively, D is TRBD1 (5 bases). The CDR3 is 16 residues long. Germline lookup yields CDR1 SEHNR and CDR2 FQNEAQ (reference sequence). V dropped 2 bases and J dropped 5 bases, with 18 bases sitting between them. DNA of the CDR3: TGTGCCAGCAGCTTACCATATCCAGGAGAGGGGACTGAAGCTTTCTTT. Its translation is CASSLPYPGEGTEAFF.

The V call is TRBV7-9, the J call TRBJ2-3, with TRBD1 matching over 8 bases. Germline lookup yields CDR1 SEHNR and CDR2 FQNEAQ (reference sequence). There are 16 residues in the CDR3. Losses at the gene ends were 4 bases for V and 2 bases for J; bases not matched to a gene: 8. CDR3 residues: CASSSETGAFTDTQYF. CDR3 DNA sequence: TGTGCCAGCAGCTCGGAGACAGGGGCCTTCACAGATACGCAGTATTTT.

This clonotype has a handful of counts. The rearrangement uses TRBV6-2 or TRBV6-3 and TRBJ2-3, with 11 bases lining up with TRBD2. This CDR3 contains 16 residues. After removal of 2 bases from V and 6 bases from J, the junction contained 7 bases not matched to a gene. Germline CDR1 and CDR2: MNHEY and SVGEGT. CDR3 DNA sequence: TGTGCCAGCAGTTACAACCTAGCGGGGGGCCGGGATACGCAGTATTTT. This codes for CASSYNLAGGRDTQYF.

This chain connects TRBV7-2 to TRBJ1-5; 9 nucleotides line up with TRBD1. The CDR3 length is 17 residues. The junction had 11 bases not matched to a gene; V was cut back by 1 base and J by 7 bases. Germline values: CDR1 SGHTA, CDR2 FQGNSA. The CDR3 DNA reads TGTGCCAGCAGCTTAGAGAGTGGGGACAGGGTACGCCAGCCCCAGCATTTT. This codes for CASSLESGDRVRQPQHF.

The genes are TRBV5-1 and TRBJ1-6, with 9 nucleotides matching TRBD1. V shed 2 bases and J 9 bases; nucleotides not matched to a gene: 6. The CDR3 is made up of 15 amino acids. Germline lookup yields CDR1 SGHRS and CDR2 YFSETQ. CDR3 bases: TGCGCCAGCAGCTTAACAGGGGGCGCTGGTTCACCCCTCCACTTT. Amino acid sequence: CASSLTGGAGSPLHF.

In its sample, this clonotype was seen once. The chain carries TRBV11-3 and TRBJ2-5; 11 nucleotides line up with TRBD2. Germline CDR1 reads SGHNT; CDR2 reads YENEEA. The CDR3 is made up of 16 amino acids. V gave up 5 bases and J gave up 5 bases; unmatched junction bases: 10. CDR3 protein: CASSQATSGEGETQYF. Written as DNA, the CDR3 is TGTGCCAGCAGCCAAGCGACTAGCGGGGAGGGGGAGACCCAGTACTTC.

This clonotype was counted only a few times. The rearrangement joins TRBV19 to TRBJ2-7, with D tentatively TRBD2 (5 bases). Germline CDR1 and CDR2: LNHDA and SQIVND (reference sequence). The CDR3 spans 14 residues. The germline V and J ends were trimmed by 3 bases and 1 base, with 10 bases remaining between them. CDR3 residues: CASSINGISYEQYF. DNA for the CDR3: TGTGCCAGTAGTATTAACGGGATATCCTACGAGCAGTACTTC.

V gene TRBV5-6 combines with J gene TRBJ2-7, with TRBD1 matching 8 bases. After removal of 4 bases from V and 0 bases from J, the junction contained 12 bases not matched to a gene. Germline V gene data show CDR1 as SGHDT and CDR2 as YYEEEE. This CDR3 spans 17 amino acids. For the CDR3, the DNA is TGTGCCAGCAGCCGGACAGGGCGACTTTCAATCTCCTACGAGCAGTACTTC. Protein: CASSRTGRLSISYEQYF.